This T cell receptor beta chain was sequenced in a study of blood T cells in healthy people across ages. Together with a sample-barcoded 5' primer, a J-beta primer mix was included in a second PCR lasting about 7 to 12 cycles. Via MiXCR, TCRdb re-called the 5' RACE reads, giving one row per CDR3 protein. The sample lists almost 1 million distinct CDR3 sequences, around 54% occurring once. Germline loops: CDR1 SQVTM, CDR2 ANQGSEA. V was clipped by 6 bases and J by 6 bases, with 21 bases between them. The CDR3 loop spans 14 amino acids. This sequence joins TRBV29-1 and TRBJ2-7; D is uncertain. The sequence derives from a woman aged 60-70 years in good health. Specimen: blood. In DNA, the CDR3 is TGCAGCGTCCAGACATGGGCAGGAAAGGCCGAGCAGTACTTC. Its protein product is CSVQTWAGKAEQYF.